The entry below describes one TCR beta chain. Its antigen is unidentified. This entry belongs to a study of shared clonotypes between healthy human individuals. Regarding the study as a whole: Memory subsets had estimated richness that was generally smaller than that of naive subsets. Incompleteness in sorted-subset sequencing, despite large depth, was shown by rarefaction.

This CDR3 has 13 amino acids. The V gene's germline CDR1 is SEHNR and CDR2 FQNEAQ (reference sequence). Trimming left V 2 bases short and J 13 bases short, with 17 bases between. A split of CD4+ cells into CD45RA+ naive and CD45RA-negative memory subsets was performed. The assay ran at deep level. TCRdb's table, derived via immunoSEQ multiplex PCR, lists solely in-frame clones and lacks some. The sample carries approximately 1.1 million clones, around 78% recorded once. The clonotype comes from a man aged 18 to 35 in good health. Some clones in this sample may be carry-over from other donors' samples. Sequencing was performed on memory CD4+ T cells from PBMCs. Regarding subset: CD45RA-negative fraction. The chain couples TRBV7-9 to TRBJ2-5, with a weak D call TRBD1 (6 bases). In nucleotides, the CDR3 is TGTGCCAGCAGCTTATTGTCTGCGAGACAGGCGTACTTC. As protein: CASSLLSARQAYF.